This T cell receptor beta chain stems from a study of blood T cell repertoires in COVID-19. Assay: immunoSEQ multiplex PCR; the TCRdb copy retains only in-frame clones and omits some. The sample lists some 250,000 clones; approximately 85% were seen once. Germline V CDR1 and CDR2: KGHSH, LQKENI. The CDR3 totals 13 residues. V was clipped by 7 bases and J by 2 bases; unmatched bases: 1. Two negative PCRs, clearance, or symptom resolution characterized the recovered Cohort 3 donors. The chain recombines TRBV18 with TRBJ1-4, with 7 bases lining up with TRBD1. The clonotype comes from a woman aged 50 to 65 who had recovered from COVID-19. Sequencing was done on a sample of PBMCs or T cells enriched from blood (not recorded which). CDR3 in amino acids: CASYRGTNEKLFF. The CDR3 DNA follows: TGTGCCAGCTACAGGGGTACTAATGAAAAACTGTTTTTT.